These T cell receptor beta chains were read from a single sample in a study of blood T cells in healthy people across ages. TCRdb analysed the 5' RACE reads with MiXCR anew, one entry per CDR3 protein. The sample carries 600,000 or so distinct CDR3 sequences, around 48% recorded once. Sequences were obtained from blood. Receptors were obtained from a man older than 75 in good health. Both conserved end residues are part of each CDR3. Each record gives: J gene, V gene, D gene, clone size, CDR3 protein, CDR3 DNA. A D gene is named only where the DNA matches it firmly. Clone size appears in some rows only: once, few, many, or a class for an expanded clone.

>TRBJ2-3|TRBV9|TRBD2|-
CASSAPQVAGVVSGTDTQYF
TGTGCCAGCAGCGCCCCCCAAGTAGCGGGAGTGGTTTCAGGCACAGATACGCAGTATTTT
>TRBJ1-2|TRBV3-1|TRBD1|once
CASSQVGTGDSGYTF
TGTGCCAGCAGCCAAGTGGGGACAGGGGACTCTGGCTACACCTTC
>TRBJ2-2|TRBV7-3|TRBD1|-
CASSDRTGYPSGELFF
TGTGCCAGCAGCGATAGGACAGGGTATCCTTCCGGGGAGCTGTTTTTT
>TRBJ2-2|TRBV4-3|-|few
CASSQQTANTGELFF
TGCGCCAGCAGCCAACAGACAGCGAACACCGGGGAGCTGTTTTTT
>TRBJ2-1|TRBV2|-|-
CASRGLGGSYNEQFF
TGTGCCAGCAGGGGCCTGGGGGGCTCCTACAATGAGCAGTTCTTC
>TRBJ2-1|TRBV4-2|TRBD2|few
CASSHSREDEQFF
TGTGCCAGCAGCCATTCCCGGGAGGATGAGCAGTTCTTC
>TRBJ2-5|TRBV28|-|-
CASSRTVEQYF
TGTGCCAGCAGCCGTACTGTTGAGCAGTACTTC
>TRBJ2-3|TRBV12-3/TRBV12-4|TRBD2|-
CASSYQAGVSDTQYF
TGTGCCAGCAGTTACCAAGCGGGAGTGTCAGATACGCAGTATTTT
>TRBJ2-1|TRBV20-1|-|few
CSARPTGREQFF
TGCAGTGCTAGACCTACGGGTAGGGAGCAGTTCTTC
>TRBJ2-7|TRBV20-1|TRBD2|-
CSAPLAGRLYEQYF
TGCAGTGCACCCCTAGCGGGCCGACTCTACGAGCAGTACTTC
>TRBJ2-2|TRBV7-3|-|-
CASSPSGGVGELFF
TGTGCCAGCAGCCCCTCGGGGGGCGTGGGGGAGCTGTTTTTT